A single sample is the source of the 22 T cell receptor beta chains below, sequenced in a study of blood T cells in healthy people across ages. Primed by a sample-barcoded 5' primer and a J-beta primer mix, a second PCR proceeded for about 6 to 12 cycles. TCRdb re-called the 5' RACE reads with MiXCR, one entry per CDR3 protein. This sample has about 1,500,000 distinct CDR3 sequences, with 42% found just once. Sequencing used blood. Every receptor here comes from a woman aged 18-29 years in good health.

This chain connects TRBV9 to TRBJ2-1; 8 bases map to TRBD2. Germline CDR1 reads SGDLS; CDR2 reads YYNGEE. V shed 3 bases, J shed 4 bases, and the junction held 9 bases outside the gene matches. CDR3 size: 16 residues. CDR3 sequence reads: CASSEESSGYYNEQFF. CDR3 DNA: TGTGCCAGCAGCGAGGAGTCTAGCGGGTATTACAATGAGCAGTTCTTC.

J is TRBJ2-7 and V is TRBV23-1; 13 positions agree with TRBD2. TRBV23-1 is classed as an ORF, of uncertain function. With V trimmed by 8 bases and J by 0 bases, 16 bases remained unmatched. The length of the CDR3 is 19 residues. The CDR3 DNA is TGCGCCAGCCCCCACTCCGGGACTAGCGGGATCCTGAGCTCCTACGAGCAGTACTTC. Amino acid sequence: CASPHSGTSGILSSYEQYF.

The rearrangement links TRBV20-1 to TRBJ1-6, with D unclear. Germline CDR1 is DFQATT and CDR2 is SNEGSKA (reference sequence). V lost 0 bases to trimming and J lost 0 bases, with 6 bases between them. CDR3 size: 15 residues. CDR3 sequence reads: CSARDAGSYNSPLHF. The CDR3 coding sequence is TGCAGTGCTAGAGATGCGGGCTCCTATAATTCACCCCTCCACTTT.

The chain couples TRBV20-1 to TRBJ2-5, with D unclear. TRBJ2-7 matches the DNA end more closely, so the J call is doubtful. Per the germline V gene, CDR1 is DFQATT and CDR2 is SNEGSKA (reference sequence). This CDR3 spans 12 amino acids. The CDR3 sequence: CSASKDSYEQYF. The CDR3 DNA sequence: TGCAGTGCTAGTAAGGATTCCTACGAGCAGTACTTC.

This chain's CDR3 is CASSLPNSRVADTQYF. DNA for the CDR3: TGTGCCAGCAGTCTCCCTAATTCCAGGGTAGCGGATACGCAGTATTTT. This sequence joins TRBV12-3 or TRBV12-4 and TRBJ2-3; D assignment may be TRBD1 or TRBD2 (5 bases each). There are 16 residues in the CDR3. V was shortened by 5 bases and J by 6 bases, with 21 bases between the two germline ends.

To note about this clonotype: A read error may be the cause here, since a much bigger clone is one base away. This rearrangement joins TRBV20-1 to TRBJ2-5, with TRBD1 matching 10 bases. This CDR3 has 16 amino acids. Germline values: CDR1 DFQATT, CDR2 SNEGSKA (reference sequence). The ends lost 5 bases at V and 11 bases at J; junction bases unmatched: 20. Written as DNA, the CDR3 is TGCAGTGCTCCCCGCTCCGGGACAGGGGATTACAATGAGCAGTACTTC. It yields the protein CSAPRSGTGDYNEQYF.

As to this clonotype: It may be a read error: a sequence one base away is much more abundant. The chain carries TRBV5-1 and TRBJ2-5; 7 bases match TRBD1. V was clipped by 6 bases and J by 3 bases; unmatched bases: 8. The CDR3 runs to 14 residues. CDR1 and CDR2 (germline): SGHRS, YFSETQ. The CDR3 protein is CASNRDRVEETQYF. CDR3 DNA: TGCGCCAGCAACCGTGACAGGGTTGAAGAGACCCAGTACTTC. Variable domain in full (rest from reference TRBV5-1 and TRBJ2-5): KAGVTQTPRYLIKTRGQQVTLSCSPISGHRSVSWYQQTPGQGLQFLFEYFSETQRNKGNFPGRFSGRQFSNSRSEMNVSTLELGDSALYLCASNRDRVEETQYFGPGTRLLVL.

Only one count was recorded for this clonotype. The chain has TRBV20-1 and TRBJ2-1, with TRBD2 identical over 7 bases. Germline lookup yields CDR1 DFQATT and CDR2 SNEGSKA (reference sequence). CDR3 length equals 16 residues. With 3 bases clipped from V and 3 bases from J, the junction kept 11 bases outside the gene matches. DNA for the CDR3: TGCAGTGCTAGGGCCCAAGGGAGCGGGAACTACAATGAGCAGTTCTTC. This codes for CSARAQGSGNYNEQFF.

The chain recombines TRBV12-3 or TRBV12-4 with TRBJ2-5; TRBD2 matches at 11 bases. The CDR3 is 16 amino acids. V lost 9 bases, J lost 11 bases, and 20 bases stayed unmatched. CDR3 coding DNA: TGTGCCAGTTCTAAAACCCTTACTAGCGGGAGATCCGGGCAGTACTTC. This codes for CASSKTLTSGRSGQYF.

The chain carries TRBV28 and TRBJ2-7, with 13 bases lining up with TRBD2. V was clipped by 3 bases and J by 0 bases; unmatched bases: 11. This CDR3 contains 19 residues. Germline loops: CDR1 MDHEN, CDR2 SYDVKM. CDR3 in amino acids: CASSFVPGLAGLISYEQYF. Written as DNA, the CDR3 is TGTGCCAGCAGTTTCGTCCCGGGACTAGCGGGACTGATCTCCTACGAGCAGTACTTC.

Of note for this clonotype: An end of the junction does not agree with germline; a read error may underlie this. V and J are TRBV7-8 and TRBJ2-1, with TRBD1 matching over 9 bases. The CDR3 contains 15 residues. CDR1 is SGHVS, CDR2 FQNEAQ, per germline. For the CDR3, the DNA is TGTGCCAGCAGCACCGGGACAGGGAAGGTAAATGAGCAGTTCTTT. Translation: CASSTGTGKVNEQFF.

The chain uses TRBV28 and TRBJ2-7, with D tentatively TRBD1 (6 bases). V lost 6 bases, J lost 1 base, and 19 bases lay in between. The CDR3 is 16 residues long. Germline values: CDR1 MDHEN, CDR2 SYDVKM. The CDR3 loop reads CASSSPGQLLSYEQYF. In nucleotides, the CDR3 is TGTGCCAGCAGCTCTCCGGGACAACTTCTATCCTACGAGCAGTACTTC.

The chain is built from TRBV7-9 and TRBJ2-2; 9 bases agree with TRBD1. Germline V CDR1 and CDR2: SEHNR, FQNEAQ (reference sequence). Trimming removed 4 bases from V and 5 bases from J; junction bases left unmatched: 5. The CDR3 is 15 amino acids. CDR3 protein: CASSSRTGVTGELFF. The CDR3 nucleotides are TGTGCCAGCAGCTCCCGGACAGGGGTAACCGGGGAGCTGTTTTTT.

This clonotype was observed many times. The chain couples TRBV7-2 to TRBJ2-1; 8 bases are a match to TRBD2. V was pared by 5 bases and J by 0 bases, with 3 bases of the junction left unmatched. Germline assignment: CDR1 SGHTA and CDR2 FQGNSA. The CDR3 is made up of 15 amino acids. CDR3 in amino acids: CASSLGTSSYNEQFF. The CDR3 DNA is TGTGCCAGCAGCCTTGGGACTAGCTCCTACAATGAGCAGTTCTTC.

This sequence joins TRBV9 and TRBJ1-1, with 7 bases lining up with TRBD1. There are 15 residues in the CDR3. V lost 0 bases, J lost 4 bases, and 6 bases stayed unmatched. Germline CDR1 is SGDLS and CDR2 is YYNGEE. The CDR3 spells CASSVGMGQITEAFF. CDR3 coding DNA: TGTGCCAGCAGCGTAGGGATGGGACAGATCACTGAAGCTTTCTTT.

As regards this clonotype: A much larger clonotype is one base distant, so this may be a read error. The chain joins TRBV3-1 to TRBJ1-3; D may be TRBD1 (6 bases). Germline lookup yields CDR1 LGHDT and CDR2 YNNKEL (reference sequence). This CDR3 spans 17 amino acids. CDR3 DNA: TGTGCCATCAGCCGGACAGCTTCGGACTTCTCTGGAAACACCGTATATTTT. Its translation is CAISRTASDFSGNTVYF.

The genes are TRBV5-1 and TRBJ2-7; D remains ambiguous. This CDR3 comprises 16 residues. The germline V and J ends were trimmed by 4 bases and 7 bases, with 24 bases remaining between them. Germline values: CDR1 SGHRS, CDR2 YFSETQ. The CDR3 loop is CASSAGDKGFPREQYF. The CDR3, as DNA: TGCGCCAGCAGCGCTGGGGATAAAGGGTTCCCTAGGGAGCAGTACTTC.

In this sample, this clonotype turned up many times. The chain is built from TRBV6-5 and TRBJ2-7; D uncertain. CDR1 and CDR2 (germline): MNHEY, SVGAGI. Trimming stripped 7 bases from V and 0 bases from J, with 16 bases between. The CDR3 has 15 residues. In nucleotides, the CDR3 is TGTGCCAGCATGGCGAGGAGTTTAAACTCCTACGAGCAGTACTTC. Translated, it gives CASMARSLNSYEQYF.

This clonotype was observed a few times. This chain joins TRBV9 and TRBJ2-1; 7 bases align to TRBD1. Germline V CDR1 and CDR2: SGDLS, YYNGEE. V lost 7 bases and J lost 7; bases outside the gene matches: 8. The CDR3 is made up of 13 amino acids. CDR3 loop: CASGRQGENEQFF. The CDR3 DNA reads TGTGCCAGCGGAAGACAGGGCGAAAATGAGCAGTTCTTC.

The chain recombines TRBV24-1 with TRBJ2-1; maybe TRBD2 (7 bases). Germline V gene data show CDR1 as KGHDR and CDR2 as SFDVKD. The CDR3 covers 15 residues. The V end lost 9 bases, the J end lost 12 bases, and 26 bases lay between the germline ends. Here the CDR3 DNA reads TGTGCCACCGGAAGGGGGGGGACCAAGGTTTGGGGGCAGTTCTTC. Its translation is CATGRGGTKVWGQFF.

J is TRBJ1-4 and V is TRBV4-1; TRBD1 might be the D (6 bases). V lost 2 bases and J lost 8, with 12 bases in between. Germline V gene data show CDR1 as MGHRA and CDR2 as YSYEKL. CDR3 length: 14 residues. The CDR3 DNA reads TGCGCCAGCAGCCAACAGGGGAGTGGGGAAAAACTGTTTTTT. As protein: CASSQQGSGEKLFF.

The chain carries TRBV5-1 and TRBJ2-3, with TRBD1 as a possible D gene (6 bases). Germline CDR1 and CDR2: SGHRS and YFSETQ. Deletions cut 0 bases from V and 6 bases from J, with 14 bases between. The CDR3 sequence is 15 residues long. CDR3 region: CASSLGAGDWDTQYF. The CDR3 DNA follows: TGCGCCAGCAGCTTGGGGGCAGGGGATTGGGATACGCAGTATTTT.